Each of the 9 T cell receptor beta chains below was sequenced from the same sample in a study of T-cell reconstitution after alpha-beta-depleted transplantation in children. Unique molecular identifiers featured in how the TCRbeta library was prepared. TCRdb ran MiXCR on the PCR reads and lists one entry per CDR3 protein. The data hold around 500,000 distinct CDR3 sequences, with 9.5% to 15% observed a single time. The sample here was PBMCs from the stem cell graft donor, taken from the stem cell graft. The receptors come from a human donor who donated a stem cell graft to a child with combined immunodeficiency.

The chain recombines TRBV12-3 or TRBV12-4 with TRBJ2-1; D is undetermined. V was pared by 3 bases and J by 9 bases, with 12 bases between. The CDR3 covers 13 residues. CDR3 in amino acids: CASSFGGRTEQFF. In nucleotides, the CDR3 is TGTGCCAGCAGTTTTGGTGGCCGCACTGAGCAGTTCTTC.

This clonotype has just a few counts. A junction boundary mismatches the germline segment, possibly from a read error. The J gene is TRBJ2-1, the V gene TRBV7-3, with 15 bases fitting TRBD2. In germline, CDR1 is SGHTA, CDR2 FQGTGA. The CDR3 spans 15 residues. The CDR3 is CASSLRTSGRDDQFF. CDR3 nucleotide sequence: TGTGCCAGCAGCTTAAGGACTAGCGGGAGGGATGACCAGTTCTTC.

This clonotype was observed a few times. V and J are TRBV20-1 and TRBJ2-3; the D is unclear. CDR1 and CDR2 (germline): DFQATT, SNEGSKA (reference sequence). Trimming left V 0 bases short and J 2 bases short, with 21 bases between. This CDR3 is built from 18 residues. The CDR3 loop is CSARDQVVWLGVTDTQYF. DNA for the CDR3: TGCAGTGCTAGAGATCAGGTGGTGTGGCTAGGTGTCACAGATACGCAGTATTTT.

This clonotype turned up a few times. The chain's CDR3 is CSVGRVQGGTDTQYF. Written as DNA, the CDR3 is TGCAGCGTTGGTCGGGTCCAAGGGGGGACAGATACGCAGTATTTT. The genes are TRBV29-1 and TRBJ2-3; either TRBD1 or TRBD2 may supply D (6 bases each). V lost 4 bases, J lost 3 bases, and 17 bases lay in between. CDR1 and CDR2 (germline): SQVTM, ANQGSEA. The CDR3 totals 15 residues.

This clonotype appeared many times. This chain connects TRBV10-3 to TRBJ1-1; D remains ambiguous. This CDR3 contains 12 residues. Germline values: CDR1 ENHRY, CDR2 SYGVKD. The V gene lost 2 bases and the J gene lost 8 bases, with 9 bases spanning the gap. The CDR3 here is CAISETTREAFF. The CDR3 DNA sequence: TGTGCCATCAGTGAGACGACGAGAGAAGCTTTCTTT.

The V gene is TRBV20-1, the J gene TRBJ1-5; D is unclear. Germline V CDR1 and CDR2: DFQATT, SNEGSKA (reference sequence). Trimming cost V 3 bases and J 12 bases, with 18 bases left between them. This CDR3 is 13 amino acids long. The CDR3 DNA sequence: TGCAGTGCTAGCGGGTATACGGAGCAGTACCAGCATTTT. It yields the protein CSASGYTEQYQHF.

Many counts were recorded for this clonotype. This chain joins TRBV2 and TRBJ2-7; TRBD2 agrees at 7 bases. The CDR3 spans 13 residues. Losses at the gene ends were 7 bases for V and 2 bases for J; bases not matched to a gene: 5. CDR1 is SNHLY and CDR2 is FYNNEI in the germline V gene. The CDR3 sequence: CASTSGVAYEQYF. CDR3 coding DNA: TGTGCCAGCACGAGCGGGGTGGCCTACGAGCAGTACTTC.

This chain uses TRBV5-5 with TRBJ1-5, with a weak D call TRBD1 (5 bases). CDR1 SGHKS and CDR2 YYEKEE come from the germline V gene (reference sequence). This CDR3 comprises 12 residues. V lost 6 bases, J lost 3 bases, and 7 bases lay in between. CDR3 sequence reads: CASNGHNQPQHF. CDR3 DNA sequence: TGTGCCAGCAATGGACACAATCAGCCCCAGCATTTT.

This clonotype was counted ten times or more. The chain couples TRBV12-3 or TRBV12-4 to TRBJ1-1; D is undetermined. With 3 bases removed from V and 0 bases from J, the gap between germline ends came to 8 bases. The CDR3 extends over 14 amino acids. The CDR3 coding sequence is TGTGCCAGCAGTTTTGCGCAGATGAACACTGAAGCTTTCTTT. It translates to CASSFAQMNTEAFF.